This T cell receptor beta chain originates from a study of OX40 agonist ivuxolimab in advanced cancers. The ends were cut back, 5 bases at V and 2 bases at J, with 6 bases in the middle. The CDR3 contains 12 residues. Germline CDR1 PRHDT, CDR2 FYEKMQ (reference sequence). Sequencing used immunoSEQ multiplex PCR; TCRdb keeps in-frame clones, though not all of them. The sample carries some 86,000 clones, 94% recorded once. The receptor was isolated from an adult with an advanced solid tumor such as melanoma, head and neck, liver or kidney cancer. The V and J genes are TRBV13 and TRBJ1-1; D gene ambiguous. The source material was CD4+ or CD8+ T cells sorted from blood, sampled in a trial of the OX40 agonist ivuxolimab. The CDR3 spells CASSAGNTEAFF. The CDR3 coding sequence is TGTGCCAGCAGCGCAGGTAACACTGAAGCTTTCTTT.